The 32 T cell receptor beta chains below all came from one sample that was sequenced in a study of control samples from healthy donors and cancer patients. Sequencing was performed with immunoSEQ multiplex PCR; in TCRdb, only in-frame clones are kept and a portion is missing. The repertoire holds 20,000 to 30,000 clones, with roughly 93% as singletons. Material for sequencing was PBMCs. The receptors shown here come from a man in his fifties or sixties with lung cancer.

This chain links TRBV18 with TRBJ2-1; D gene ambiguous. Germline CDR1 KGHSH, CDR2 LQKENI. The CDR3 spans 16 residues. The V end was cut by 2 bases, the J end by 0 bases, with 11 bases between. The CDR3 region is CASSPETAFSYNEQFF. In DNA form, the CDR3 reads TGTGCCAGCTCACCAGAGACGGCGTTCTCCTACAATGAGCAGTTCTTC. Filled out from reference TRBV18 and TRBJ2-1, the complete variable domain reads NAGVMQNPRHLVRRRGQEARLRCSPMKGHSHVYWYRQLPEEGLKFMVYLQKENIIDESGMPKERFSAEFPKEGPSILRIQQVVRGDSAAYFCASSPETAFSYNEQFFGPGTRLTVL.

The chain recombines TRBV4-3 with TRBJ2-4, with D possibly being TRBD1 (6 bases). Germline loops: CDR1 LGHNA, CDR2 YSLEER. Trimming stripped 4 bases from V and 9 bases from J, with 16 bases between. The CDR3 is 14 amino acids. The CDR3 region has the DNA TGCGCCAGCAGCCCCGGACAGTATTCCCCCATTCAGTACTTC. Protein product: CASSPGQYSPIQYF.

The V and J genes are TRBV18 and TRBJ1-1, with 9 bases matching TRBD1. CDR1 and CDR2 from the germline V gene are KGHSH and LQKENI. After removal of 1 base from V and 4 bases from J, the junction contained 7 bases not matched to a gene. CDR3 length equals 16 residues. The CDR3 DNA is TGTGCCAGCTCACCACGGGACAGGGCGACTACCACTGAAGCTTTCTTT. This encodes CASSPRDRATTTEAFF.

This chain connects TRBV19 to TRBJ1-1; 12 bases are a match to TRBD1. CDR1 and CDR2 (germline): LNHDA, SQIVND (reference sequence). This CDR3 comprises 13 residues. The V segment lost 9 bases and the J segment 7 bases; nucleotides outside the gene matches: 6. The CDR3 spells CASGTGGANEAFF. CDR3 bases: TGTGCCAGCGGGACAGGGGGCGCAAATGAAGCTTTCTTT. Combining the CDR3 with reference TRBV19 and TRBJ1-1 gives the whole variable domain DGGITQSPKYLFRKEGQNVTLSCEQNLNHDAMYWYRQDPGQGLRLIYYSQIVNDFQKGDIAEGYSVSREKKESFPLTVTSAQKNPTAFYLCASGTGGANEAFFGQGTRLTVV.

The V and J genes are TRBV5-1 and TRBJ1-1, with 9 bases aligning to TRBD1. CDR3 size: 15 residues. The junction had 5 bases not matched to a gene; V was cut back by 0 bases and J by 5 bases. The V gene's germline CDR1 is SGHRS and CDR2 YFSETQ. The CDR3 is CASSLADRGVTEAFF. The CDR3 bases are TGCGCCAGCAGCTTGGCCGACAGGGGGGTAACTGAAGCTTTCTTT.

The V gene is TRBV10-2, the J gene TRBJ1-5; tentatively, D is TRBD1 (5 bases). CDR1 and CDR2 from the germline V gene are WSHSY and SAAADI. The V end lost 2 bases, the J end lost 3 bases, and 8 bases lay between the germline ends. The CDR3 has 14 amino acids. Written as DNA, the CDR3 is TGCGCCAGCAGTGAGAGCAGGGCCAATCAGCCCCAGCATTTT. Protein product: CASSESRANQPQHF.

The V call is TRBV9, the J call TRBJ2-2; TRBD2 matches at 10 bases. The CDR3 has 15 residues. Germline loops: CDR1 SGDLS, CDR2 YYNGEE. The ends lost 6 bases at V and 6 bases at J; junction bases unmatched: 8. The CDR3, as DNA: TGTGCCAGCAACCGACAGCGGGGGGGCCCCGGGGAGCTGTTTTTT. Protein product: CASNRQRGGPGELFF.

The chain combines TRBV7-3 with TRBJ1-1, with 10 bases fitting TRBD1. J was trimmed by 10 bases and V by 4 bases; bases with no gene match: 6. Per the germline V gene, CDR1 is SGHTA and CDR2 is FQGTGA. This CDR3 has 13 amino acids. The CDR3 DNA follows: TGTGCCAGCAGCTCCGGACAGGGGGAACCAGCTTTCTTT. Amino acids: CASSSGQGEPAFF.

The chain recombines TRBV24-1 with TRBJ1-2; D remains unclear. V lost 4 bases to trimming and J lost 3 bases, with 8 bases between them. Germline V lookup: CDR1 KGHDR, CDR2 SFDVKD. The CDR3 spans 13 residues. The CDR3 DNA reads as TGTGCCACCAGTGAGGGTGGTCACTATGGCTACACCTTC. It specifies CATSEGGHYGYTF.

The chain uses TRBV2 and TRBJ2-1; TRBD1 matches at 9 bases. The V gene end was trimmed by 2 bases and the J gene end by 3 bases; junction bases not matched to a gene: 5. The CDR3 covers 16 residues. Germline loops: CDR1 SNHLY, CDR2 FYNNEI. Written as DNA, the CDR3 is TGTGCCAGCAGTGAATTGGGGACAGGGAGCTACAATGAGCAGTTCTTC. This encodes CASSELGTGSYNEQFF.

This clone appeared once. This rearrangement joins TRBV6-5 to TRBJ1-3; D gene ambiguous. Germline V gives CDR1 MNHEY, CDR2 SVGAGI. The CDR3 loop spans 16 amino acids. Between the trimmed V and J ends, which lost 2 bases and 0 bases, there was a span of 11 bases. CDR3: CASSYEDGASGNTIYF. The CDR3 DNA reads as TGTGCCAGCAGTTACGAGGACGGTGCCTCTGGAAACACCATATATTTT.

The chain links TRBV6-7 to TRBJ2-7, with D perhaps TRBD1 or TRBD2 (5 bases each). TRBV6-7 is classed as an ORF, of uncertain function. Trimming shortened V by 6 bases and J by 1 base, and 19 bases separated the two germline ends. This CDR3 contains 16 residues. The CDR3: CASSPTGDGLSYEQYF. The CDR3, as DNA: TGTGCCAGCAGCCCCACCGGGGACGGCTTATCCTACGAGCAGTACTTC.

The V call is TRBV9, the J call TRBJ1-4; a possible D gene is TRBD1 (5 bases). The ends were cut back, 0 bases at V and 3 bases at J, with 9 bases in the middle. The CDR3 has 15 amino acids. Germline CDR1 and CDR2: SGDLS and YYNGEE. The CDR3 loop reads CASSVEGVANEKLFF. CDR3 bases: TGTGCCAGCAGCGTAGAAGGGGTGGCTAATGAAAAACTGTTTTTT.

The chain carries TRBV27 and TRBJ2-5; no reliable D call. Between the trimmed V and J ends, which lost 2 bases and 0 bases, there was a span of 7 bases. This CDR3 is built from 14 residues. CDR1 MNHEY and CDR2 SMNVEV come from the germline V gene (reference sequence). CDR3 in DNA: TGTGCCAGCAGTTTACAAAGAAACCAAGAGACCCAGTACTTC. Translated: CASSLQRNQETQYF.

Comments on this clone: The sample carries other DNA sequences with the same CDR3. The rearrangement uses TRBV10-2 and TRBJ2-2; 7 bases are shared with TRBD1. The J segment lost 4 bases and the V segment lost 6 bases, leaving 14 bases of the junction unmatched. CDR1 is WSHSY and CDR2 is SAAADI in the germline V gene. The CDR3 is made up of 17 amino acids. The DNA for the CDR3 is TGCGCCAGCAGGGGATACAGGGGACGATCGGTCACCGGGGAGCTGTTTTTT. Protein sequence: CASRGYRGRSVTGELFF.

This rearrangement joins TRBV12-3 or TRBV12-4 to TRBJ1-2; TRBD1 matches at 7 bases. The V gene end was trimmed by 5 bases and the J gene end by 4 bases; junction bases not matched to a gene: 4. This CDR3 contains 13 residues. CDR3 sequence: CASSPDRVYGYTF. The CDR3 region has the DNA TGTGCCAGCAGTCCTGACAGGGTCTATGGCTACACCTTC.

The J gene is TRBJ2-7, the V gene TRBV5-4; D could derive from TRBD1 or TRBD2 (6 bases each). V was clipped by 5 bases and J by 5 bases, with 20 bases between them. This CDR3 is 15 amino acids long. Germline CDR1 SGHNT, CDR2 YYREEE (reference sequence). CDR3: CASRLLQGGPNEQYF. For the CDR3, the DNA is TGTGCCAGCAGGCTCCTCCAAGGGGGGCCCAACGAGCAGTACTTC.

The V gene is TRBV30, the J gene TRBJ1-2; D unclear. Trimming took 0 bases from V and 3 from J, leaving 5 bases between them. Germline loops: CDR1 GTSNPN, CDR2 SVGIG (reference sequence). There are 12 residues in the CDR3. The CDR3, as DNA: TGTGCCTGGAGTGTTGGAGACTATGGCTACACCTTC. Amino acid sequence: CAWSVGDYGYTF.

The chain uses TRBV5-1 and TRBJ2-1; maybe TRBD2 (6 bases). Germline values: CDR1 SGHRS, CDR2 YFSETQ. The CDR3 runs 15 residues. Between the trimmed V and J ends, which lost 0 bases and 4 bases, there was a span of 11 bases. CDR3 loop: CASSLDRGSYNEQFF. Written as DNA, the CDR3 is TGCGCCAGCAGCTTGGACCGGGGGTCGTACAATGAGCAGTTCTTC.

The chain employs TRBV11-1 and TRBJ2-7; 8 bases align to TRBD1. The CDR3 has 16 residues. Germline assignment: CDR1 SGHAT and CDR2 FQDESV (reference sequence). J gave up 0 bases and V 2 bases, and 6 bases lay outside the gene matches. As DNA, the CDR3 is TGTGCCAGCAGCTTATACCAGGGGGCCCCCTCCTACGAGCAGTACTTC. This encodes CASSLYQGAPSYEQYF.

The genes are TRBV5-8 and TRBJ1-6; TRBD1 matches 10 bases. V lost 4 bases, J lost 9 bases, and 7 bases stayed unmatched. The CDR3 runs to 15 residues. The germline V gene encodes CDR1 SGHTS and CDR2 YDEGEE. The CDR3 DNA is TGTGCCAGCAGCGCCGGGACAGGGGAGAGTTCACCCCTCCACTTT. Its protein is CASSAGTGESSPLHF.

V and J are TRBV10-3 and TRBJ2-2, with D possibly TRBD2 on 5 matching bases. CDR1 and CDR2 (germline): ENHRY, SYGVKD. This CDR3 contains 15 residues. The V end lost 0 bases, the J end lost 5 bases, and 10 bases lay between the germline ends. CDR3 loop: CAISESQRRTGELFF. CDR3 coding DNA: TGTGCCATCAGTGAGTCGCAGCGGCGGACCGGGGAGCTGTTTTTT.

This chain links TRBV18 with TRBJ2-7, with D perhaps given as TRBD1 or TRBD2 (7 bases each). CDR3 size: 14 residues. Per germline, CDR1 KGHSH and CDR2 LQKENI. Trimming cost V 4 bases and J 6 bases, with 16 bases left between them. CDR3 nucleotide sequence: TGTGCCAGCTCACGGGGGGGCGACAGGGCCGAGCAGTACTTC. Translating gives CASSRGGDRAEQYF.

V usage is TRBV28 and J usage is TRBJ2-5; weak D call: TRBD1 (8 bases). Trimming stripped 7 bases from V and 2 bases from J, with 20 bases between. The CDR3 runs to 16 residues. Germline V gene sequence: CDR1 MDHEN, CDR2 SYDVKM. The CDR3 loop is CASTQGAGALQETQYF. CDR3 bases: TGTGCCAGCACCCAGGGGGCGGGGGCTCTACAAGAGACCCAGTACTTC. The full variable domain, rest sourced from reference TRBV28 and TRBJ2-5, is DVKVTQSSRYLVKRTGEKVFLECVQDMDHENMFWYRQDPGLGLRLIYFSYDVKMKEKGDIPEGYSVSREKKERFSLILESASTNQTSMYLCASTQGAGALQETQYFGPGTRLLVL.

This chain links TRBV6-1 with TRBJ1-1; D possibly corresponds to TRBD1 (6 bases). The CDR3 is 14 residues long. The V gene lost 5 bases and the J gene lost 2 bases, with 12 bases spanning the gap. Germline values: CDR1 MNHNS, CDR2 SASEGT. The CDR3 sequence is CASSSQGTNTEAFF. CDR3 DNA sequence: TGTGCCAGCAGTTCCCAGGGGACTAACACTGAAGCTTTCTTT.

V usage is TRBV9 and J usage is TRBJ1-6; 7 bases are a match to TRBD1. The trim removed 5 bases at V and 7 bases at J, leaving 6 bases unmatched. This CDR3 has 14 amino acids. Germline loops: CDR1 SGDLS, CDR2 YYNGEE. Here the CDR3 DNA reads TGTGCCAGCAGAGGGGGGACAGCCAATTCACCCCTCCACTTT. It specifies CASRGGTANSPLHF.

V and J are TRBV6-1 and TRBJ2-3; D is perhaps TRBD2 (5 bases). The CDR3 loop spans 14 amino acids. In germline, CDR1 is MNHNS, CDR2 SASEGT. Trimming removed 3 bases at V and 4 bases at J, with 11 bases between. CDR3 nucleotides: TGTGCCAGCAGTGAGACGCCCGGGGCAGATACGCAGTATTTT. As protein: CASSETPGADTQYF.

The rearrangement joins TRBV5-4 to TRBJ1-2; 9 bases fit TRBD1. Germline loops: CDR1 SGHNT, CDR2 YYREEE (reference sequence). Germline trimming cut 1 base from V and 6 bases from J; bases unmatched to any gene: 1. This CDR3 has 13 amino acids. CDR3 DNA sequence: TGTGCCAGCAGCTTGACAGGGGGCCATGGCTACACCTTC. Translating gives CASSLTGGHGYTF.

This clone was seen only once. Because it lacks the conserved phenylalanine or tryptophan at the end, this CDR3 is likely a read error. The DNA is omitted, as the CDR3 cannot be located on it reliably, and the CDR3 follows TCRdb's listing. This rearrangement joins TRBV7-2 to TRBJ1-1. Germline V lookup: CDR1 SGHTA, CDR2 FQGNSA. Counting both end residues, the CDR3 totals 10 amino acids. CDR3 sequence reads: CASSLNGRFL.

The chain combines TRBV6-5 with TRBJ1-1, with a possible D match to TRBD1 (6 bases). Per germline, CDR1 MNHEY and CDR2 SVGAGI. Trimming took off 5 bases at V and 0 bases at J, with 13 bases between the two ends. The CDR3 has 15 amino acids. The CDR3 reads CASSQDRTMNTEAFF. DNA for the CDR3: TGTGCCAGCAGTCAGGACAGAACCATGAACACTGAAGCTTTCTTT.

This clone is large within its sample. The chain couples TRBV27 to TRBJ1-2, with a weak D call TRBD1 (5 bases). With 0 bases removed from V and 8 bases from J, the gap between germline ends came to 10 bases. The CDR3 is made up of 13 amino acids. Per the germline V gene, CDR1 is MNHEY and CDR2 is SMNVEV (reference sequence). The CDR3 DNA is TGTGCCAGCAGTTTATCGGCAGGGTTGGGCTACACCTTC. This encodes CASSLSAGLGYTF.

This chain links TRBV18 with TRBJ2-1, with 9 bases that match TRBD1. CDR1 is KGHSH and CDR2 is LQKENI in the germline V gene. Losses at the gene ends were 5 bases for V and 8 bases for J; bases not matched to a gene: 7. CDR3 length: 14 amino acids. CDR3 in DNA: TGTGCCAGCTCAGAGCAGGGACAGGGAGATGAGCAGTTCTTC. It is translated as CASSEQGQGDEQFF.